The 14 T cell receptor beta chains below come from one sample, sequenced in a study of blood T cell repertoires in COVID-19. Sequencing used immunoSEQ multiplex PCR; TCRdb keeps in-frame clones, though not all of them. The data show 230,000 or so clones, about four fifths seen once. Input material: PBMCs or T cells enriched from blood (not recorded which). The receptors shown here come from a man in his fifties who had recovered from COVID-19.

In its sample, this clone was seen a few times. The J gene is TRBJ2-2, the V gene TRBV5-1; TRBD2 might be the D (6 bases). The germline V gene encodes CDR1 SGHRS and CDR2 YFSETQ. The CDR3 spans 15 residues. Trimming removed 0 bases at V and 7 bases at J, with 13 bases between. As DNA, the CDR3 is TGCGCCAGCAGCTTGGACTCGTGGGAGGACGGGGAGCTGTTTTTT. Residues: CASSLDSWEDGELFF. Full variable domain (missing parts from reference TRBV5-1 and TRBJ2-2): KAGVTQTPRYLIKTRGQQVTLSCSPISGHRSVSWYQQTPGQGLQFLFEYFSETQRNKGNFPGRFSGRQFSNSRSEMNVSTLELGDSALYLCASSLDSWEDGELFFGEGSRLTVL.

The chain is built from TRBV7-2 and TRBJ1-4, with D uncertain. The V and J ends lost 5 bases and 4 bases respectively, with 11 bases between them. The germline gives CDR1 SGHTA, CDR2 FQGNSA. The CDR3 extends over 14 amino acids. The CDR3 DNA is TGTGCCAGCAGCCCCCGAGTTGGTAATGAAAAACTGTTTTTT. This sequence encodes CASSPRVGNEKLFF. Filled out from reference TRBV7-2 and TRBJ1-4, the complete variable domain reads GAGVSQSPSNKVTEKGKDVELRCDPISGHTALYWYRQSLGQGLEFLIYFQGNSAPDKSGLPSDRFSAERTGGSVSTLTIQRTQQEDSAVYLCASSPRVGNEKLFFGSGTQLSVL.

This clone was detected only once. The V call is TRBV7-2, the J call TRBJ2-7; 11 positions match TRBD2. CDR1 SGHTA and CDR2 FQGNSA come from the germline V gene. The CDR3 runs to 15 residues. With 4 bases clipped from V and 2 bases from J, the junction kept 4 bases outside the gene matches. CDR3 sequence: CASSSQTSGAYEQYF. The CDR3 nucleotides read TGTGCCAGCAGCTCGCAGACTAGCGGGGCCTACGAGCAGTACTTC.

The chain recombines TRBV27 with TRBJ1-2; TRBD1 agrees at 7 bases. Unmatched junction bases numbered 14, after V lost 3 bases and J lost 4 bases. Germline V gives CDR1 MNHEY, CDR2 SMNVEV (reference sequence). The CDR3 is 17 amino acids. This CDR3 is CASSFRQGGPGGYGYTF. CDR3 sequence (DNA): TGTGCCAGCAGTTTTCGGCAGGGGGGCCCTGGTGGCTATGGCTACACCTTC.

The chain combines TRBV5-6 with TRBJ1-6; 11 bases agree with TRBD1. The CDR3 covers 14 residues. Germline values: CDR1 SGHDT, CDR2 YYEEEE. J was trimmed by 10 bases and V by 10 bases; bases with no gene match: 10. This CDR3 reads CAGGTGGSLSPLHF. As DNA, the CDR3 is TGTGCCGGAGGGACAGGGGGATCTTTATCACCCCTCCACTTT.

This clone was observed a single time. The chain has TRBV7-9 and TRBJ1-1; weak D call: TRBD1 (5 bases). Trimming shortened V by 6 bases and J by 0 bases, and 14 bases separated the two germline ends. Germline values: CDR1 SEHNR, CDR2 FQNEAQ (reference sequence). This CDR3 is built from 15 residues. The CDR3 nucleotides are TGTGCCAGCAGGCCCCCCGCAGGGATGAACACTGAAGCTTTCTTT. Encoded protein: CASRPPAGMNTEAFF. The whole variable domain, remainder taken from reference TRBV7-9 and TRBJ1-1, is DTGVSQNPRHKITKRGQNVTFRCDPISEHNRLYWYRQTLGQGPEFLTYFQNEAQLEKSRLLSDRFSAERPKGSFSTLEIQRTEQGDSAMYLCASRPPAGMNTEAFFGQGTRLTVV.

This clone was detected only once. The chain uses TRBV7-9 and TRBJ1-4; D remains unclear. Germline V gene lookup returns CDR1 SEHNR and CDR2 FQNEAQ (reference sequence). V was shortened by 4 bases and J by 4 bases, with 10 bases between the two germline ends. The length of the CDR3 is 14 residues. The CDR3 reads CASSWEGFNEKLFF. CDR3 in DNA: TGTGCCAGCAGCTGGGAGGGATTTAATGAAAAACTGTTTTTT.

The gene calls are TRBV11-3 and TRBJ1-2, with D perhaps matching TRBD1 (6 bases). The CDR3 spans 15 residues. V was clipped by 5 bases and J by 4 bases, with 17 bases between them. The germline gives CDR1 SGHNT, CDR2 YENEEA. The CDR3 spells CASSHIGGQSYGYTF. As DNA, the CDR3 is TGTGCCAGCAGCCACATTGGGGGACAAAGCTATGGCTACACCTTC.

The chain joins TRBV9 to TRBJ1-3; 9 bases are a match to TRBD1. CDR3 length: 13 amino acids. The J segment lost 9 bases and the V segment lost 3 bases, leaving 4 bases of the junction unmatched. Germline assignment: CDR1 SGDLS and CDR2 YYNGEE. CDR3 DNA: TGTGCCAGCAGCGGGGGACAGGGAGGCACCATATATTTT. Amino acid sequence: CASSGGQGGTIYF.

The V call is TRBV7-8, the J call TRBJ1-6; D may be TRBD1 (5 bases). The CDR3 runs to 14 residues. The V gene lost 5 bases and the J gene lost 5 bases, with 10 bases spanning the gap. The germline V gene encodes CDR1 SGHVS and CDR2 FQNEAQ. The CDR3 spells CASSTQGNNSPLHF. The CDR3 DNA is TGTGCCAGCAGCACTCAGGGAAATAATTCACCCCTCCACTTT.

The genes are TRBV6-5 and TRBJ1-1; D not resolved. The CDR3 has 10 residues. Looked up from germline, CDR1 is MNHEY and CDR2 is SVGAGI. Between the trimmed V and J ends, which lost 8 bases and 4 bases, there was a span of 5 bases. In DNA form, the CDR3 reads TGTGCCAGCCCCGGCACTGAAGCTTTCTTT. Amino acid sequence: CASPGTEAFF.

This sequence joins TRBV3-1 (or the pseudogene TRBV3-2) and TRBJ2-1; the D gene is possibly TRBD2 (5 bases). The CDR3 totals 17 residues. CDR1 and CDR2 from the germline V gene are LGHDT and YNNKEL (reference sequence). Deletions cut 1 base from V and 10 bases from J, with 23 bases between. CDR3 residues: CASSQARSGALPREQFF. CDR3 sequence (DNA): TGTGCCAGCAGCCAAGCTCGGAGCGGTGCCCTCCCTCGGGAGCAGTTCTTC.

The chain is built from TRBV10-3 and TRBJ1-2, with 7 bases matching TRBD1. Trimming at V came to 4 bases and at J to 8 bases, leaving 1 base not matched to a gene. This CDR3 comprises 11 residues. CDR1 is ENHRY, CDR2 SYGVKD, per germline. CDR3 bases: TGTGCCATCAGTGGACAGGGAGGCTACACCTTC. Translating it yields CAISGQGGYTF.

The CDR3 reads CASSAPGQSSYEQYF. The DNA for the CDR3 is TGCGCCAGCAGCGCTCCGGGACAGTCTTCCTACGAGCAGTACTTC. V and J are TRBV5-1 and TRBJ2-7; 7 bases match TRBD1. The CDR3 extends over 15 amino acids. Per germline, CDR1 SGHRS and CDR2 YFSETQ. V dropped 4 bases and J dropped 1; count of bases not matched to a gene: 8.